The 3 T cell receptor beta chains reported below all come from one sample, sequenced in a study of control samples from healthy donors and cancer patients. Sequencing was performed with immunoSEQ multiplex PCR; in TCRdb, only in-frame clones are kept and a portion is missing. The sample has about 150,000 clones; just under 95% are singletons. Sequencing was carried out using blood. Source of these receptors: a woman aged 35 to 49 in good health.

The chain joins TRBV10-3 to TRBJ1-1; D might be TRBD1 (5 bases). The length of the CDR3 is 16 residues. Looked up from germline, CDR1 is ENHRY and CDR2 is SYGVKD. Between the trimmed V and J ends, which lost 0 bases and 1 base, there was a span of 12 bases. CDR3 DNA: TGTGCCATCAGTGAGTCTCTGGGACGGCAGAACACTGAAGCTTTCTTT. It translates to CAISESLGRQNTEAFF.

The chain has TRBV5-4 and TRBJ1-1; 7 bases are shared with TRBD1. Trimming took 4 bases from V and 5 from J; bases not matched to a gene: 8. The CDR3 has 14 amino acids. Germline V lookup: CDR1 SGHNT, CDR2 YYREEE (reference sequence). CDR3 in DNA: TGTGCCAGCAGCCTAAACAGGGGAGGGACTGAAGCTTTCTTT. It translates to CASSLNRGGTEAFF.

V is TRBV6-5 and J is TRBJ1-1; 9 nucleotides agree with TRBD1. This CDR3 has 14 residues. Germline loops: CDR1 MNHEY, CDR2 SVGAGI. J was trimmed by 6 bases and V by 2 bases; bases with no gene match: 4. The CDR3 loop reads CASSYRQGVSEAFF. The CDR3 bases are TGTGCCAGCAGTTACCGACAGGGGGTGTCTGAAGCTTTCTTT.